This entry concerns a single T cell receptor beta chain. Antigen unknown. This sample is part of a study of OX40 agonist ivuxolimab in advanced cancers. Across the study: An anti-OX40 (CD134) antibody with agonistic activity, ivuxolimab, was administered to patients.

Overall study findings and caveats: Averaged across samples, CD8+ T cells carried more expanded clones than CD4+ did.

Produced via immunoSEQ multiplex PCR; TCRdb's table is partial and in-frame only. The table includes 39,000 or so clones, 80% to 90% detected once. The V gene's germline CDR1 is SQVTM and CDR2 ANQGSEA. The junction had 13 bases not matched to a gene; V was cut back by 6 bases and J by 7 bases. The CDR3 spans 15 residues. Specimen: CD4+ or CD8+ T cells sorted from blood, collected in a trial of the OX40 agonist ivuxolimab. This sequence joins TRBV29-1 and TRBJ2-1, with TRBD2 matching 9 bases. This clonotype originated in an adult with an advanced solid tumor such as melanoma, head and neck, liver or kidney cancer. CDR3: CSVLGTSSKANEQFF. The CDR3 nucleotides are TGCAGCGTCCTCGGGACTAGCTCCAAGGCAAATGAGCAGTTCTTC.